The clone carrying this TCR beta chain was seen once. CDR3 length equals 13 residues. The V gene lost 7 bases and the J gene lost 2 bases, with 11 bases spanning the gap. CDR1 is MNHNY, CDR2 SVGAGI, per germline (reference sequence). TCR beta chains were sequenced at survey level with immunoSEQ. Assay used: immunoSEQ multiplex PCR; TCRdb lists only in-frame clones, some missing. The sample carries some 48,000 clones, 90% to 95% recorded once. The source of this sequence is a man between 35 and 55 years old with rheumatoid arthritis. The specimen was PBMCs. This rearrangement joins TRBV6-6 to TRBJ1-2, with D perhaps matching TRBD1 (6 bases). As DNA, the CDR3 is TGTGCCAGCAATATGGACAGAAACTATGGCTACACCTTC. It yields the protein CASNMDRNYGYTF.